This is a list of T cell receptor beta chains from one sample in a study of beta chain features in type 1 diabetes. Measured with immunoSEQ multiplex PCR; TCRdb has only the in-frame clones, and not every one. This table has hundreds of thousands of clones, approximately 30% appearing once. The sequenced material came from naive CD4+ T cells from blood. These receptors were collected from a man younger than 35 in good health. CDR3s include the opening cysteine and the closing phenylalanine or tryptophan. A D gene is named only where the DNA matches it firmly. Size tells how often a clone was seen (once, few, many) or the class of an expanded clone, and some rows leave it out.

D: TRBD2
size: NA
V: TRBV5-1
J: TRBJ2-1
DNA: TGCGCCAGCAGCTTGGAGCCGACTAGCGGGAGCGATGAGCAGTTCTTC
CDR3: CASSLEPTSGSDEQFF

D: NA
size: NA
V: TRBV5-1
J: TRBJ2-7
DNA: TGCGCCAGCAGCTTATATCCAGAGGGGACCTACGAGCAGTACTTC
CDR3: CASSLYPEGTYEQYF

D: NA
size: NA
V: TRBV6-6
J: TRBJ2-5
DNA: TGTGCCAGCAGTTACTCTGGCGGGGAAGAGACCCAGTACTTC
CDR3: CASSYSGGEETQYF

D: TRBD2
size: NA
V: TRBV4-2
J: TRBJ2-7
DNA: TGTGCCAGCAGCCAAGAAGGGAGGGCAGGACGAGAGCAGTACTTC
CDR3: CASSQEGRAGREQYF

D: NA
size: NA
V: TRBV9
J: TRBJ1-2
DNA: TGTGCCAGCAGCGTAGGAACAGCTCTTCTCTATGGCTACACCTTC
CDR3: CASSVGTALLYGYTF

D: NA
size: NA
V: TRBV20-1
J: TRBJ2-7
DNA: TGCAGTGCTAGACGCTCCTACGAGCAGTACTTC
CDR3: CSARRSYEQYF

D: TRBD1
size: few
V: TRBV30
J: TRBJ2-7
DNA: TGTGCCTGGTGGGGACAGGACTCCTACGAGCAGTACTTC
CDR3: CAWWGQDSYEQYF

D: NA
size: NA
V: TRBV30
J: TRBJ2-7
DNA: TGTGCCTGGACCCCCGGGCCCGAGAGCGAGCAGTACTTC
CDR3: CAWTPGPESEQYF

D: NA
size: few
V: TRBV7-2
J: TRBJ2-1
DNA: TGTGCCAGCAGCTTAGATCTTTTCAGGCAGTTCTTC
CDR3: CASSLDLFRQFF

D: TRBD2
size: few
V: TRBV2
J: TRBJ2-3
DNA: TGTGCCAGCAGTGGCCGGACTAGGTTTGTTACGCAGTATTTT
CDR3: CASSGRTRFVTQYF